The next 21 T cell receptor beta chains were all read from a single sample in a study of shared clonotypes between healthy human individuals. Clones were read by immunoSEQ multiplex PCR, and TCRdb kept only the in-frame ones, dropping some. The profile shows 2 million to 2.5 million clones, 90% to 96% of them singletons. The source material was naive CD4+ T cells sorted from blood. As for subset: CD45RA+ positively selected. All receptors come from a young man in good health.

This sequence joins TRBV30 and TRBJ2-2; TRBD1 aligns across 7 bases. In germline, CDR1 is GTSNPN, CDR2 SVGIG (reference sequence). The V segment lost 5 bases and the J segment 5 bases; nucleotides outside the gene matches: 8. This CDR3 has 14 amino acids. The CDR3 bases are TGTGCCTGGGTGACAGGGACGATTACCGGGGAGCTGTTTTTT. This sequence encodes CAWVTGTITGELFF. Full variable domain (outside the CDR3, taken from reference TRBV30 and TRBJ2-2): SQTIHQWPATLVQPVGSPLSLECTVEGTSNPNLYWYRQAAGRGLQLLFYSVGIGQISSEVPQNLSASRPQDRQFILSSKKLLLSDSGFYLCAWVTGTITGELFFGEGSRLTVL.

The chain recombines TRBV25-1 with TRBJ2-1, with 10 nucleotides matching TRBD2. This CDR3 is built from 14 residues. CDR1 is MGHDK and CDR2 is SYGVNS in the germline V gene. V lost 6 bases to trimming and J lost 8 bases; unmatched junction nucleotides: 7. CDR3 nucleotide sequence: TGTGCCAGCAGGGGGTTAGCGGGGGGCCATGAGCAGTTCTTC. Encoded protein: CASRGLAGGHEQFF.

This chain joins TRBV7-2 and TRBJ2-3; no clear D. V was pared by 5 bases and J by 6 bases, with 12 bases between. Germline lookup yields CDR1 SGHTA and CDR2 FQGNSA. This CDR3 is 13 amino acids long. The CDR3 region has the DNA TGTGCCAGCAGCGACCAGACCGGGGATACGCAGTATTTT. It specifies CASSDQTGDTQYF.

This clone appeared once. The chain joins TRBV28 to TRBJ2-7; D may be TRBD1 or TRBD2 (5 bases each). V was clipped by 6 bases and J by 6 bases, with 12 bases between them. The CDR3 consists of 12 residues. CDR1 and CDR2 from the germline V gene are MDHEN and SYDVKM. The CDR3 DNA reads as TGTGCCAGCAGATCCCCGGGGCGCGAGCAGTACTTC. This codes for CASRSPGREQYF.

The J gene is TRBJ1-2, the V gene TRBV4-1; D is unresolved. The length of the CDR3 is 15 residues. Germline V gene data show CDR1 as MGHRA and CDR2 as YSYEKL. Trimming pared 3 bases from V and 2 bases from J, leaving 13 bases between. The CDR3 bases are TGCGCCAGCAGCCACGCCGCGGAGACAAACTATGGCTACACCTTC. This encodes CASSHAAETNYGYTF.

Details on this clone: The same CDR3 also results from other DNA sequences found in this sample. The chain couples TRBV27 to TRBJ2-7; 8 bases are shared with TRBD2. The CDR3 extends over 15 amino acids. The V gene's germline CDR1 is MNHEY and CDR2 SMNVEV (reference sequence). The junction had 3 bases not matched to a gene; V was cut back by 0 bases and J by 2 bases. CDR3 amino acids: CASSLSAGGPYEQYF. In nucleotides, the CDR3 is TGTGCCAGCAGTTTATCGGCGGGAGGTCCCTACGAGCAGTACTTC.

This chain joins TRBV6-5 and TRBJ1-2; 8 nucleotides align to TRBD1. The CDR3 consists of 12 residues. Unmatched junction bases numbered 4, after V lost 5 bases and J lost 8 bases. Germline lookup yields CDR1 MNHEY and CDR2 SVGAGI. The CDR3, as DNA: TGTGCCAGCAGTAGGGACAGGCGGGGCTACACCTTC. Translating it yields CASSRDRRGYTF.

The J gene is TRBJ2-1, the V gene TRBV7-9, with a possible D match to TRBD1 (6 bases). This CDR3 comprises 17 residues. Trimming shortened V by 5 bases and J by 4 bases, and 21 bases separated the two germline ends. Germline-derived CDR1 and CDR2 are SEHNR and FQNEAQ (reference sequence). The DNA of the CDR3 is TGTGCCAGCAGCCTAGAAAACAGGGACAACCATTACAATGAGCAGTTCTTC. This gives the protein CASSLENRDNHYNEQFF.

This chain joins TRBV6-5 and TRBJ1-3, with D perhaps TRBD1 (6 bases). Germline CDR1 MNHEY, CDR2 SVGAGI. CDR3 length equals 14 residues. With 6 bases removed from V and 0 bases from J, the gap between germline ends came to 9 bases. Here the CDR3 reads CASRQGISGNTIYF. The CDR3 bases are TGTGCCAGCAGACAGGGAATCTCTGGAAACACCATATATTTT.

On this clone: The same CDR3 arises from other DNA sequences in this sample as well. The chain links TRBV6-5 to TRBJ2-5; D may be TRBD1 (6 bases). Germline V gene lookup returns CDR1 MNHEY and CDR2 SVGAGI. CDR3 size: 12 residues. Trimming pared 9 bases from V and 2 bases from J, leaving 10 bases between. The CDR3 DNA reads TGTGCCAGTGGAAGGGGGCAAGAGACCCAGTACTTC. Translated: CASGRGQETQYF.

Regarding this clone: Other DNA variants within this sample encode the same CDR3. The chain recombines TRBV6-5 with TRBJ1-3; a weak D match, TRBD1 (6 bases). The CDR3 extends over 14 amino acids. Germline V CDR1 and CDR2: MNHEY, SVGAGI. The germline V and J ends were trimmed by 6 bases and 4 bases, with 13 bases remaining between them. The CDR3 is CASSTTGSGNTIYF. As DNA, the CDR3 is TGTGCCAGCAGCACTACAGGGTCCGGAAACACCATATATTTT.

The chain employs TRBV9 and TRBJ1-3; tentative D call: TRBD1 (6 bases). Germline V gene sequence: CDR1 SGDLS, CDR2 YYNGEE. Trimming removed 3 bases from V and 1 base from J, with 14 bases in between. There are 16 residues in the CDR3. CDR3 protein: CASSALGQISGNTIYF. CDR3 bases: TGTGCCAGCAGCGCCCTTGGACAGATTTCTGGAAACACCATATATTTT.

The sample holds one count of this clone. V usage is TRBV2 and J usage is TRBJ2-7, with 11 bases that match TRBD1. CDR1 and CDR2 (germline): SNHLY, FYNNEI. The CDR3 is 14 residues long. V was pared by 9 bases and J by 3 bases, with 7 bases of the junction left unmatched. The CDR3 nucleotides read TGTGCCAGTACAGGACAGGGGGCAAGCTACGAGCAGTACTTC. It codes for CASTGQGASYEQYF.

This chain links TRBV11-2 with TRBJ2-1, with TRBD2 as a possible D gene (7 bases). Germline loops: CDR1 SGHAT, CDR2 FQNNGV. V gave up 4 bases and J gave up 1 base, with 14 bases separating them. The length of the CDR3 is 16 residues. The CDR3 loop reads CASSSLRGGSYNEQFF. The CDR3 region has the DNA TGTGCCAGCAGCTCCTTGAGGGGGGGATCCTACAATGAGCAGTTCTTC.

The CDR3 is CASNFLGAKNIQYF. For the CDR3, the DNA is TGTGCCAGTAATTTTCTGGGGGCCAAAAACATTCAGTACTTC. This chain joins TRBV19 and TRBJ2-4; D is unclear. Trimming stripped 7 bases from V and 1 base from J, with 11 bases between. The CDR3 has 14 amino acids. CDR1 and CDR2 from the germline V gene are LNHDA and SQIVND (reference sequence).

The chain uses TRBV28 and TRBJ2-7, with a weak D call TRBD1 (5 bases). CDR1 is MDHEN and CDR2 is SYDVKM in the germline V gene. Trimming took 2 bases from V and 6 from J, leaving 20 bases between them. The CDR3 loop spans 16 amino acids. CDR3 DNA sequence: TGTGCCAGCAGTTTACAGGGTACGGCGATAATCGGCGAGCAGTACTTC. The encoded protein is CASSLQGTAIIGEQYF.

The genes are TRBV19 and TRBJ1-1; a possible D gene is TRBD1 (6 bases). The CDR3 has 14 amino acids. Per the germline V gene, CDR1 is LNHDA and CDR2 is SQIVND (reference sequence). V was pared by 8 bases and J by 4 bases, with 17 bases between. CDR3 nucleotides: TGTGCCAGTTCTTCAAACAGGGTAGTCACTGAAGCTTTCTTT. This translates into CASSSNRVVTEAFF. Filled out from reference TRBV19 and TRBJ1-1, the complete variable domain reads DGGITQSPKYLFRKEGQNVTLSCEQNLNHDAMYWYRQDPGQGLRLIYYSQIVNDFQKGDIAEGYSVSREKKESFPLTVTSAQKNPTAFYLCASSSNRVVTEAFFGQGTRLTVV.

This sequence joins TRBV18 and TRBJ2-3, with a weak D call TRBD2 (5 bases). The CDR3 sequence is 17 residues long. Trimming removed 2 bases from V and 0 bases from J, with 15 bases in between. CDR1 and CDR2 from the germline V gene are KGHSH and LQKENI. The CDR3 region is CASSPGVRGQSTDTQYF. The CDR3, as DNA: TGTGCCAGCTCACCAGGGGTCCGAGGGCAAAGCACAGATACGCAGTATTTT.

On this clone: This sample includes further DNA sequences coding for the same CDR3. The V call is TRBV5-1, the J call TRBJ2-1; the D gene is possibly TRBD2 (6 bases). V lost 1 base, J lost 7 bases, and 6 bases lay in between. CDR3 length: 12 residues. CDR1 and CDR2 from the germline V gene are SGHRS and YFSETQ. The CDR3 reads CASSLSGNEQFF. The CDR3 DNA reads TGCGCCAGCAGCTTGAGCGGGAATGAGCAGTTCTTC.

This clone was observed a single time. V is TRBV4-1 and J is TRBJ2-3, with 15 bases identical to TRBD2. Trimming at V came to 3 bases and at J to 6 bases, leaving 4 bases not matched to a gene. The CDR3 is 16 residues long. Germline lookup yields CDR1 MGHRA and CDR2 YSYEKL. CDR3 nucleotides: TGCGCCAGCAGCCATGGACTAGCGGGAGGGAGGGATACGCAGTATTTT. Translation: CASSHGLAGGRDTQYF.

V gene TRBV4-1 combines with J gene TRBJ2-2; maybe TRBD2 (5 bases). The CDR3 sequence is 15 residues long. Trimming removed 0 bases at V and 6 bases at J, with 11 bases between. Germline V gene sequence: CDR1 MGHRA, CDR2 YSYEKL. The CDR3 sequence: CASSQDEGFSGELFF. DNA for the CDR3: TGCGCCAGCAGCCAAGATGAGGGCTTCTCCGGGGAGCTGTTTTTT.